A single sample gave rise to the 31 T cell receptor beta chains below, sequenced in a study of blood T cell repertoires in COVID-19. The method was immunoSEQ multiplex PCR; TCRdb's version includes in-frame clones alone and lacks a portion of them. The repertoire includes roughly 60,000 clones, about 81% of them detected once, and 15% sits in the top ten. Sequencing was performed on peripheral blood. The receptors shown here come from a man older than 75 with acute or convalescent COVID-19.

The chain employs TRBV5-5 and TRBJ2-1; 11 bases are a match to TRBD2. Trimming at V came to 0 bases and at J to 3 bases, leaving 8 bases not matched to a gene. The CDR3 is 18 amino acids. Looked up from germline, CDR1 is SGHKS and CDR2 is YYEKEE (reference sequence). The CDR3 reads CASSLVASGGRGYNEQFF. DNA of the CDR3: TGTGCCAGCAGCTTGGTGGCTAGCGGGGGGAGGGGCTACAATGAGCAGTTCTTC. Looking up the rest from reference TRBV5-5 and TRBJ2-1 gives the full variable domain: DAGVTQSPTHLIKTRGQQVTLRCSPISGHKSVSWYQQVLGQGPQFIFQYYEKEERGRGNFPDRFSARQFPNYSSELNVNALLLGDSALYLCASSLVASGGRGYNEQFFGPGTRLTVL.

The gene calls are TRBV10-2 and TRBJ1-1, with D tentatively TRBD1 (5 bases). Germline values: CDR1 WSHSY, CDR2 SAAADI. The CDR3 is 15 amino acids. Trimming shortened V by 8 bases and J by 0 bases, and 16 bases separated the two germline ends. The DNA for the CDR3 is TGCGCCAGCGGAGAGGCGACAGCCATGAACACTGAAGCTTTCTTT. Translating it yields CASGEATAMNTEAFF.

The V gene is TRBV6-5, the J gene TRBJ1-2; D unresolved. V lost 5 bases and J 4 bases, leaving 14 bases between the germline ends. CDR1 is MNHEY, CDR2 SVGAGI, per germline. The CDR3 is made up of 14 amino acids. The CDR3 spells CASSPTGDTYGYTF. DNA for the CDR3: TGTGCCAGCAGTCCGACGGGAGACACCTATGGCTACACCTTC.

The rearrangement uses TRBV6-5 and TRBJ1-1, with D hard to call. Trimming shortened V by 6 bases and J by 1 base, and 6 bases separated the two germline ends. Germline loops: CDR1 MNHEY, CDR2 SVGAGI. This CDR3 has 12 amino acids. The CDR3 loop is CASRLENTEAFF. CDR3 DNA: TGTGCCAGCAGACTAGAGAACACTGAAGCTTTCTTT.

The gene calls are TRBV6-6 and TRBJ2-1, with 10 bases identical to TRBD2. After removal of 6 bases from V and 4 bases from J, the junction contained 6 bases not matched to a gene. Looked up from germline, CDR1 is MNHNY and CDR2 is SVGAGI (reference sequence). CDR3 length equals 15 residues. This CDR3 reads CASSPLAGSYNEQFF. The CDR3 DNA is TGTGCCAGCAGCCCACTAGCGGGGAGTTACAATGAGCAGTTCTTC.

The chain has TRBV7-2 and TRBJ1-5; D possibly corresponds to TRBD1 (5 bases). The CDR3 runs to 15 residues. V gave up 1 base and J gave up 9 bases, with 16 bases separating them. Germline V gene data show CDR1 as SGHTA and CDR2 as FQGNSA. The CDR3 DNA sequence: TGTGCCAGCAGCTTAGTCGGGCAGGGCTCAAGGCCCCAGCATTTT. This codes for CASSLVGQGSRPQHF.

The V gene is TRBV7-3, the J gene TRBJ1-1; 8 bases align to TRBD1. After removal of 4 bases from V and 13 bases from J, the junction contained 5 bases not matched to a gene. This CDR3 is built from 11 residues. Germline values: CDR1 SGHTA, CDR2 FQGTGA. The CDR3, as DNA: TGTGCCAGCAGCTCCGGACAGGGAATTTTCTTT. This codes for CASSSGQGIFF.

This chain joins TRBV5-6 and TRBJ1-5, with D unclear. With 2 bases removed from V and 4 bases from J, the gap between germline ends came to 16 bases. Germline V CDR1 and CDR2: SGHDT, YYEEEE. The CDR3 has 16 residues. CDR3 residues: CASSFGPGAKNQPQHF. The CDR3 DNA is TGTGCCAGCAGCTTTGGTCCGGGAGCCAAGAATCAGCCCCAGCATTTT.

The chain uses TRBV11-2 and TRBJ1-4; maybe TRBD1 (5 bases). The CDR3 is 14 residues long. Germline-derived CDR1 and CDR2 are SGHAT and FQNNGV. The ends were cut back, 1 base at V and 8 bases at J, with 11 bases in the middle. In nucleotides, the CDR3 is TGTGCCAGCAGCTTAGGCTACAGGACCGAAAAACTGTTTTTT. The encoded protein is CASSLGYRTEKLFF.

The J gene is TRBJ1-2, the V gene TRBV6-5; no reliable D call. The V gene lost 8 bases and the J gene lost 4 bases, with 20 bases spanning the gap. Germline V CDR1 and CDR2: MNHEY, SVGAGI. The CDR3 loop spans 15 amino acids. CDR3 sequence: CASLRLGDRGYGYTF. CDR3 nucleotides: TGTGCCAGCCTACGGCTCGGAGATCGGGGCTATGGCTACACCTTC.

In its sample, this clone was seen a few times. The CDR3 DNA follows: TGTGCCAGCAGTGACCATAACCCGACAGCTAACTATGGCTACACCTTC. Amino acid sequence: CASSDHNPTANYGYTF. The rearrangement links TRBV25-1 to TRBJ1-2; a weak D match, TRBD1 (5 bases). The CDR3 loop spans 16 amino acids. Between the trimmed V and J ends, which lost 3 bases and 0 bases, there was a span of 14 bases. In germline, CDR1 is MGHDK, CDR2 SYGVNS.

The V gene is TRBV19, the J gene TRBJ1-5, with TRBD1 as a possible D gene (5 bases). From germline, CDR1 is LNHDA and CDR2 SQIVND (reference sequence). With 7 bases removed from V and 2 bases from J, the gap between germline ends came to 18 bases. The length of the CDR3 is 16 residues. The CDR3 protein is CASILRGGERNQPQHF. In DNA form, the CDR3 reads TGTGCCAGTATCCTGAGGGGCGGGGAGCGCAATCAGCCCCAGCATTTT.

The genes are TRBV5-1 and TRBJ2-2; 8 bases map to TRBD1. Per germline, CDR1 SGHRS and CDR2 YFSETQ. V was pared by 7 bases and J by 1 base, with 6 bases of the junction left unmatched. The CDR3 has 15 amino acids. The CDR3 reads CASSQTGVNTGELFF. Written as DNA, the CDR3 is TGCGCCAGCTCCCAGACAGGGGTGAACACCGGGGAGCTGTTTTTT. Combining the CDR3 with reference TRBV5-1 and TRBJ2-2 gives the whole variable domain KAGVTQTPRYLIKTRGQQVTLSCSPISGHRSVSWYQQTPGQGLQFLFEYFSETQRNKGNFPGRFSGRQFSNSRSEMNVSTLELGDSALYLCASSQTGVNTGELFFGEGSRLTVL.

This clone was seen a handful of times. The V call is TRBV18, the J call TRBJ2-7; 10 bases line up with TRBD1. The CDR3 is 14 amino acids. V shed 8 bases, J shed 4 bases, and the junction held 8 bases outside the gene matches. CDR1 and CDR2 (germline): KGHSH, LQKENI. CDR3 loop: CASTGGTGAYEQYF. The CDR3 DNA reads as TGTGCCAGCACTGGCGGGACAGGGGCTTACGAGCAGTACTTC.

The rearrangement uses TRBV27 and TRBJ1-2; TRBD1 is a possible D gene (5 bases). Germline assignment: CDR1 MNHEY and CDR2 SMNVEV (reference sequence). Trimming pared 2 bases from V and 0 bases from J, leaving 19 bases between. The CDR3 has 18 amino acids. CDR3 sequence (DNA): TGTGCCAGCAGTTTAAAAGGGTTATGGGGGACTTCTAACTATGGCTACACCTTC. It yields the protein CASSLKGLWGTSNYGYTF.

The CDR3 bases are TGTGCCAGCAGCCCCGAGGCATCCAATAGCAATCAGCCCCAGCATTTT. Translation gives CASSPEASNSNQPQHF. The chain links TRBV6-4 to TRBJ1-5; D uncertain. The V gene's germline CDR1 is MRHNA and CDR2 SNTAGT. V lost 6 bases and J lost 0, with 15 bases in between. The length of the CDR3 is 16 residues.

The chain uses TRBV6-5 and TRBJ1-5; D is unresolved. Germline V lookup: CDR1 MNHEY, CDR2 SVGAGI. The CDR3 loop spans 15 amino acids. V lost 5 bases to trimming and J lost 7 bases, with 18 bases between them. CDR3 amino acids: CASSPTDGIGQPQHF. CDR3 DNA: TGTGCCAGCAGTCCGACTGACGGGATCGGGCAGCCCCAGCATTTT.

Concerning this clone itself: The junction shows a germline mismatch at one end, possibly a read error. The chain joins TRBV7-7 to TRBJ2-3; 10 nucleotides line up with TRBD2. The CDR3 is 14 residues long. The germline CDR1 and CDR2 sequences are SSHAT and FNYEAQ (reference sequence). The chain's CDR3 is CASSLAGGRDTQYF. The DNA of the CDR3 is TGTGCTAGCAGCTTAGCGGGGGGTCGAGATACGCAGTATTTT.

The V and J genes are TRBV7-9 and TRBJ1-1; tentatively, D is TRBD1 (5 bases). V lost 4 bases to trimming and J lost 2 bases, with 17 bases between them. The CDR3 is 16 residues long. Germline CDR1 SEHNR, CDR2 FQNEAQ (reference sequence). The CDR3 protein is CASSSTPGGGNTEAFF. In DNA, the CDR3 is TGTGCCAGCAGCTCAACCCCGGGCGGGGGAAACACTGAAGCTTTCTTT.

The chain carries TRBV29-1 and TRBJ1-2, with D possibly TRBD1 on 6 matching bases. The germline CDR1 and CDR2 sequences are SQVTM and ANQGSEA. The CDR3 has 12 residues. Trimming pared 6 bases from V and 4 bases from J, leaving 12 bases between. CDR3 coding DNA: TGCAGCGTGACGACAGGTCGCTATGGCTACACCTTC. It yields the protein CSVTTGRYGYTF.

V is TRBV3-1 (or the pseudogene TRBV3-2) and J is TRBJ2-5; TRBD2 agrees at 16 bases. Per germline, CDR1 LGHDT and CDR2 YNNKEL (reference sequence). The V and J ends lost 4 bases and 5 bases, in that order; junction bases with no gene match: 10. CDR3 length equals 18 residues. This CDR3 is CASSPGTSGGEVRETQYF. CDR3 DNA: TGTGCCAGCAGCCCGGGGACTAGCGGGGGGGAGGTGCGTGAGACCCAGTACTTC.

The genes are TRBV29-1 and TRBJ1-1; D might be TRBD1 (5 bases). From germline, CDR1 is SQVTM and CDR2 ANQGSEA. The ends were cut back, 7 bases at V and 4 bases at J, with 13 bases in the middle. The CDR3 contains 12 residues. In DNA, the CDR3 is TGCAGCGCCGGGCGACAGTCCACTGAAGCTTTCTTT. This codes for CSAGRQSTEAFF.

This clone was detected once. J is TRBJ1-4 and V is TRBV27; tentative D call: TRBD1 (6 bases). The CDR3 has 14 residues. Germline V gives CDR1 MNHEY, CDR2 SMNVEV (reference sequence). Trimming stripped 1 base from V and 7 bases from J, with 10 bases between. This CDR3 is CASSLFRGSEKLFF. CDR3 coding DNA: TGTGCCAGCAGTTTATTCAGGGGTAGTGAAAAACTGTTTTTT.

The chain is built from TRBV19 and TRBJ2-7; possible D gene TRBD1, 7 bases. Trimming took 3 bases from V and 0 from J, leaving 12 bases between them. The germline CDR1 and CDR2 sequences are LNHDA and SQIVND (reference sequence). This CDR3 region has 15 residues. CDR3 sequence reads: CASSIGGQSSYEQYF. CDR3 DNA: TGTGCCAGTAGTATCGGGGGACAGAGCTCCTACGAGCAGTACTTC.

The DNA of the CDR3 is TGTGCCAGCAGTGAAGTGTTCAGAGGAGAGACCCAGTACTTC. This codes for CASSEVFRGETQYF. The chain uses TRBV6-1 and TRBJ2-5; D unclear. CDR1 and CDR2 from the germline V gene are MNHNS and SASEGT. Trimming cost V 1 base and J 4 bases, with 10 bases left between them. The CDR3 is 14 amino acids.

V is TRBV6-6 and J is TRBJ1-5, with a tentative D call TRBD1 (6 bases). The V gene's germline CDR1 is MNHNY and CDR2 SVGAGI (reference sequence). This CDR3 spans 14 amino acids. V was clipped by 2 bases and J by 7 bases, with 12 bases between them. The CDR3 DNA follows: TGTGCCAGCAGTTACGCCACAGGGAACCAGCCCCAGCATTTT. Translating gives CASSYATGNQPQHF.

CDR3: CASSITGGAGNEQFF. The CDR3 DNA reads as TGTGCCAGCAGCATCACAGGGGGCGCGGGCAATGAGCAGTTCTTC. J is TRBJ2-1 and V is TRBV2, with 9 bases aligning to TRBD1. CDR1 is SNHLY, CDR2 FYNNEI, per germline. The CDR3 runs to 15 residues. After removal of 6 bases from V and 6 bases from J, the junction contained 9 bases not matched to a gene. The variable domain in full, with the rest retrieved from reference TRBV2 and TRBJ2-1, is EPEVTQTPSHQVTQMGQEVILRCVPISNHLYFYWYRQILGQKVEFLVSFYNNEISEKSEIFDDQFSVERPDGSNFTLKIRSTKLEDSAMYFCASSITGGAGNEQFFGPGTRLTVL.

This clone was observed once. This chain connects TRBV20-1 to TRBJ1-6; no clear D. Germline CDR1 is DFQATT and CDR2 is SNEGSKA (reference sequence). This CDR3 contains 14 residues. V was trimmed by 3 bases and J by 9 bases, leaving 15 bases between them. CDR3 loop: CSASLGEVASPLHF. The DNA for the CDR3 is TGCAGTGCTAGTTTAGGTGAGGTAGCTTCACCCCTCCACTTT.

V is TRBV5-1 and J is TRBJ2-6; D is uncertain. The V and J ends lost 6 bases and 4 bases respectively, with 11 bases between them. CDR1 SGHRS and CDR2 YFSETQ come from the germline V gene. This CDR3 has 14 amino acids. For the CDR3, the DNA is TGCGCCAGCAACAGTGTAGACGGGGCCAACGTCCTGACTTTC. As protein: CASNSVDGANVLTF.

The J gene is TRBJ1-1, the V gene TRBV18; TRBD1 agrees at 8 bases. The length of the CDR3 is 16 residues. Germline V gives CDR1 KGHSH, CDR2 LQKENI. Losses at the gene ends were 1 base for V and 5 bases for J; bases not matched to a gene: 9. The CDR3 DNA sequence: TGTGCCAGCTCACCACGGCAGGGGGCGCGGGTTACTGAAGCTTTCTTT. Residues: CASSPRQGARVTEAFF. Together with reference TRBV18 and TRBJ1-1, the CDR3 gives the full variable domain: NAGVMQNPRHLVRRRGQEARLRCSPMKGHSHVYWYRQLPEEGLKFMVYLQKENIIDESGMPKERFSAEFPKEGPSILRIQQVVRGDSAAYFCASSPRQGARVTEAFFGQGTRLTVV.

The gene calls are TRBV10-2 and TRBJ2-3; 10 positions agree with TRBD2. Germline V gives CDR1 WSHSY, CDR2 SAAADI. The CDR3 length is 14 residues. The V and J ends lost 6 bases and 1 base, in that order; junction bases with no gene match: 1. CDR3 DNA sequence: TGCGCCAGCAGAGGGACTAGCGGCACAGATACGCAGTATTTT. It yields the protein CASRGTSGTDTQYF.